Sequencing of this T cell receptor beta chain was carried out in a study of cytomegalovirus exposure and HLA in healthy donors. Across the whole study: HLA-typed donors were the source of 82 million or so unique TCRs, which an early data release held. Study-wide points: Some highly shared sequence variants likely arose as a pipeline artifact. Across donors, presence/absence analyses took sequencing depth to be roughly uniform. Previous analysis showed most TCR beta V segments were productive about 87% or about 30% of the time.

The PCR contained 60 Vbeta and 13 Jbeta primers. The table came from immunoSEQ multiplex PCR; TCRdb's copy has only in-frame clones and leaves some out. The sample records around 130,000 clones, 70% to 80% being singletons. Notes on this clone: Antigen specificity is unknown.

The CDR3 is 13 amino acids. The germline gives CDR1 SNHLY, CDR2 FYNNEI. Germline trimming cut 5 bases from V and 9 bases from J; bases unmatched to any gene: 5. This clonotype was sampled from a human donor in good health. The sequenced sample consisted of PBMCs. V gene TRBV2 combines with J gene TRBJ2-1, with 9 bases lining up with TRBD2. CDR3: CASSQRGAGEQFF. CDR3 in DNA: TGTGCCAGCAGTCAGCGGGGGGCGGGTGAGCAGTTCTTC.